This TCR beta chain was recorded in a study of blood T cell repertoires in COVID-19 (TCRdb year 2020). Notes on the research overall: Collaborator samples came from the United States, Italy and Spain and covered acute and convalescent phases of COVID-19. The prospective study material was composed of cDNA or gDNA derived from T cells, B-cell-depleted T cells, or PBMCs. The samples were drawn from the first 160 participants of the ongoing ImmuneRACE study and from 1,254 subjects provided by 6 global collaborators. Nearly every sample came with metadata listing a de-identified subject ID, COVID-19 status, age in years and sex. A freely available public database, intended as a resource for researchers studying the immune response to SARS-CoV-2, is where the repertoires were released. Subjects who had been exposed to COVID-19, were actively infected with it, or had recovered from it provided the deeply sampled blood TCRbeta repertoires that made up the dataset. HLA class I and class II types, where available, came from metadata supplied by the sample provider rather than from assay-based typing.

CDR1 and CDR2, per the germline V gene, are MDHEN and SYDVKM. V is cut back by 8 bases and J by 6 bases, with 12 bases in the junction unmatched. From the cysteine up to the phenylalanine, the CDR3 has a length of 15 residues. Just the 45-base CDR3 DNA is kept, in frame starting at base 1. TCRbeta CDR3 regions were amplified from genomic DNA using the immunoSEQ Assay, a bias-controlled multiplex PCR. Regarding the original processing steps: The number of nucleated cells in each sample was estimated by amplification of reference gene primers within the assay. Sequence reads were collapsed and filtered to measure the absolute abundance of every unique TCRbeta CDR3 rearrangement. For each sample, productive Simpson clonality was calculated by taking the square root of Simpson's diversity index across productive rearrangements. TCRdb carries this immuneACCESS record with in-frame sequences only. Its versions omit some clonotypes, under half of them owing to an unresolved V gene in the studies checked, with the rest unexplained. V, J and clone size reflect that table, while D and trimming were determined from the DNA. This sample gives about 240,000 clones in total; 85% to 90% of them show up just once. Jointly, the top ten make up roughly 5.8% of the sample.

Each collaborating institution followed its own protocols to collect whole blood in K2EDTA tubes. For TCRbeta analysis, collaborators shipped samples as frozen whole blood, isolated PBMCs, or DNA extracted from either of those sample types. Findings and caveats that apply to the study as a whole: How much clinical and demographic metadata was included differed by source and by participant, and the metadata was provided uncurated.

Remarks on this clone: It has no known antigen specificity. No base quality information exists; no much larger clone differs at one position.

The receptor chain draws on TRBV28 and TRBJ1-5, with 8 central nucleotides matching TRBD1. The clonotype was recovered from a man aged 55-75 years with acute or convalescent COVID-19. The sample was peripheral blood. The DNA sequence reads TGTGCCAGCCATCGACCGACAGGGGCAAGTCAGCCCCAGCATTTT. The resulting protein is CASHRPTGASQPQHF. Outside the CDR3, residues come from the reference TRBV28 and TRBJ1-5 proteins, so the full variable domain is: DVKVTQSSRYLVKRTGEKVFLECVQDMDHENMFWYRQDPGLGLRLIYFSYDVKMKEKGDIPEGYSVSREKKERFSLILESASTNQTSMYLCASHRPTGASQPQHFGDGTRLSIL.